Following are 8 T cell receptor beta chains from one sample sequenced in a study of T cells after posttransplantation cyclophosphamide. Clones were read by immunoSEQ multiplex PCR, and TCRdb kept only the in-frame ones, dropping some. Of about 18,000 clones listed, around four fifths are singletons. Sequencing input: memory CD4+ T cells sorted from blood. The receptors originated from a young man in good health and a related stem cell transplant donor.

This clone has just a few counts. This rearrangement joins TRBV7-9 to TRBJ1-1, with no clear D. V lost 5 bases to trimming and J lost 4 bases, with 11 bases between them. CDR1 and CDR2 from the germline V gene are SEHNR and FQNEAQ (reference sequence). This CDR3 comprises 13 residues. The CDR3 DNA reads as TGTGCCAGCAGCCTTGAGGGCGGCACTGAAGCTTTCTTT. It yields the protein CASSLEGGTEAFF.

The rearrangement links TRBV5-1 to TRBJ1-4; 7 bases fit TRBD1. This CDR3 comprises 15 residues. V shed 0 bases and J 7 bases; nucleotides not matched to a gene: 6. The V gene's germline CDR1 is SGHRS and CDR2 YFSETQ. CDR3 protein: CASSLADRDGEKLFF. As DNA, the CDR3 is TGCGCCAGCAGCTTGGCCGACAGGGATGGTGAAAAACTGTTTTTT.

The J gene is TRBJ2-1, the V gene TRBV4-2; 11 bases are shared with TRBD2. The CDR3 has 16 residues. CDR1 and CDR2 from the germline V gene are LGHNA and YNFKEQ. V was clipped by 5 bases and J by 4 bases; unmatched bases: 7. The CDR3 DNA follows: TGTGCCAGCAGCAGTCTTAGCGGGGGGGAGTACAATGAGCAGTTCTTC. Its protein product is CASSSLSGGEYNEQFF.

V is TRBV10-3 and J is TRBJ2-1, with a weak D call TRBD2 (7 bases). V shed 0 bases and J shed 12 bases, with 12 bases lying between them. The CDR3 spans 13 residues. Per germline, CDR1 ENHRY and CDR2 SYGVKD. The CDR3 is CAISESGGGGQFF. For the CDR3, the DNA is TGTGCCATCAGTGAGTCAGGGGGGGGCGGGCAGTTCTTC.

The chain joins TRBV6-5 to TRBJ1-4; TRBD1 might be the D (5 bases). The V gene's germline CDR1 is MNHEY and CDR2 SVGAGI. The length of the CDR3 is 14 residues. V was shortened by 6 bases and J by 8 bases, with 16 bases between the two germline ends. The CDR3 loop reads CASRPGGVGEKLFF. The CDR3 coding sequence is TGTGCCAGCAGACCGGGGGGGGTTGGAGAAAAACTGTTTTTT.

The chain employs TRBV19 and TRBJ1-1; 11 bases agree with TRBD1. Germline-derived CDR1 and CDR2 are LNHDA and SQIVND (reference sequence). The CDR3 has 15 residues. V dropped 7 bases and J dropped 9; count of bases not matched to a gene: 13. CDR3 amino acids: CASTNRKRTGGKAFF. CDR3 DNA: TGTGCCAGTACCAATCGGAAGCGGACAGGGGGCAAAGCTTTCTTT. Combining the CDR3 with reference TRBV19 and TRBJ1-1 gives the whole variable domain DGGITQSPKYLFRKEGQNVTLSCEQNLNHDAMYWYRQDPGQGLRLIYYSQIVNDFQKGDIAEGYSVSREKKESFPLTVTSAQKNPTAFYLCASTNRKRTGGKAFFGQGTRLTVV.

The gene calls are TRBV11-2 and TRBJ2-1; 11 nucleotides line up with TRBD1. After removal of 1 base from V and 8 bases from J, the junction contained 1 base not matched to a gene. CDR1 is SGHAT and CDR2 is FQNNGV in the germline V gene. There are 14 residues in the CDR3. CDR3 in DNA: TGTGCCAGCAGCTTAGGGACAGGGGGCGATGAGCAGTTCTTC. Translation: CASSLGTGGDEQFF.

V usage is TRBV19 and J usage is TRBJ2-5, with 7 bases identical to TRBD2. V was pared by 5 bases and J by 4 bases, with 4 bases of the junction left unmatched. The germline gives CDR1 LNHDA, CDR2 SQIVND (reference sequence). The CDR3 is 13 residues long. In nucleotides, the CDR3 is TGTGCCAGTAGTCGGGGGAGGGGAGAGACCCAGTACTTC. Translation gives CASSRGRGETQYF.